A single sample gave rise to the 4 T cell receptor beta chains below, sequenced in a study of blood T cell repertoires in COVID-19. Using immunoSEQ multiplex PCR, the repertoire was profiled, and TCRdb retains in-frame clones only, with some absent. Among 310,000 or so clones listed, more than 80% were seen once. The sequenced material came from peripheral blood. The receptors originated from a man between 18 and 29 years old who had recovered from COVID-19.

The rearrangement uses TRBV18 and TRBJ2-1, with 14 bases fitting TRBD2. The CDR3 extends over 16 amino acids. Germline loops: CDR1 KGHSH, CDR2 LQKENI. V lost 3 bases and J lost 4; bases outside the gene matches: 2. In DNA form, the CDR3 reads TGTGCCAGCTCACCCGGGACTAGCGGGAGATACAATGAGCAGTTCTTC. Protein sequence: CASSPGTSGRYNEQFF.

The gene calls are TRBV7-9 and TRBJ1-1; D is ambiguous. The CDR3 runs 15 residues. Looked up from germline, CDR1 is SEHNR and CDR2 is FQNEAQ (reference sequence). V was trimmed by 1 base and J by 0 bases, leaving 9 bases between them. The CDR3, as DNA: TGTGCCAGCAGCTTAGTCGCCCAGATGAACACTGAAGCTTTCTTT. Protein product: CASSLVAQMNTEAFF. The entire variable domain, with the rest obtained from reference TRBV7-9 and TRBJ1-1, is as follows: DTGVSQNPRHKITKRGQNVTFRCDPISEHNRLYWYRQTLGQGPEFLTYFQNEAQLEKSRLLSDRFSAERPKGSFSTLEIQRTEQGDSAMYLCASSLVAQMNTEAFFGQGTRLTVV.

The chain combines TRBV2 with TRBJ2-1; TRBD2 is a possible D gene (6 bases). The CDR3 totals 12 residues. Trimming stripped 0 bases from V and 10 bases from J, with 7 bases between. Looked up from germline, CDR1 is SNHLY and CDR2 is FYNNEI. CDR3 coding DNA: TGTGCCAGCAGTGAAGCGCGGGGCGAGCAGTTCTTC. Its protein product is CASSEARGEQFF.

This sequence joins TRBV2 and TRBJ2-7, with 9 bases identical to TRBD2. V gave up 3 bases and J gave up 0 bases; unmatched junction bases: 6. From germline, CDR1 is SNHLY and CDR2 FYNNEI. The CDR3 length is 16 residues. The CDR3 bases are TGTGCCAGCAGTGAGGGGCTAGCGGGGACCTCCTACGAGCAGTACTTC. Amino acids: CASSEGLAGTSYEQYF.